This record covers a single T cell receptor (beta chain). This record comes from a study of blood T cell repertoires in COVID-19. Repertoires were generated with immunoSEQ multiplex PCR, while TCRdb's copy carries only in-frame clones and drops some. The sample contains around 310,000 clones, about 90% of which appear only once. The V and J ends lost 4 bases and 6 bases respectively, with 18 bases between them. The germline V gene encodes CDR1 SNHLY and CDR2 FYNNEI. The CDR3 sequence is 16 residues long. The sequenced sample was peripheral blood. This clonotype was sampled from a middle-aged woman with COVID-19, enrolled during active disease. The rearrangement joins TRBV2 to TRBJ2-2, with D maybe TRBD1 (5 bases). Written as DNA, the CDR3 is TGTGCCAGCAGTGGGCGTCGGACAAGGATCGCCGGGGAGCTGTTTTTT. Its translation is CASSGRRTRIAGELFF. Combining the CDR3 with reference TRBV2 and TRBJ2-2 gives the whole variable domain EPEVTQTPSHQVTQMGQEVILRCVPISNHLYFYWYRQILGQKVEFLVSFYNNEISEKSEIFDDQFSVERPDGSNFTLKIRSTKLEDSAMYFCASSGRRTRIAGELFFGEGSRLTVL.